The 9 T cell receptor beta chains in this list originate from one sample, sequenced in a study of cytomegalovirus exposure and HLA in healthy donors. PCR involved 60 Vbeta and 13 Jbeta primers. Profiling relied on immunoSEQ multiplex PCR, and the TCRdb table lists in-frame clones only, not all of them. In the table there are about 100,000 clones, around four fifths of which are singletons. Sequencing used PBMCs. These receptors originate from a woman in her sixties in good health and CMV-seronegative.

The chain carries TRBV7-9 and TRBJ1-1; no clear D gene. V was pared by 1 base and J by 5 bases, with 14 bases between. The CDR3 runs 15 residues. Germline V gene data show CDR1 as SEHNR and CDR2 as FQNEAQ (reference sequence). The CDR3, as DNA: TGTGCCAGCAGCTTAGATATAGTGGGAGGAACTGAAGCTTTCTTT. It yields the protein CASSLDIVGGTEAFF.

V and J are TRBV11-2 and TRBJ2-1, with D possibly TRBD1 on 7 matching bases. Germline V lookup: CDR1 SGHAT, CDR2 FQNNGV. The ends were cut back, 2 bases at V and 8 bases at J, with 19 bases in the middle. This CDR3 is built from 16 residues. CDR3 residues: CASSLFQGGLFDEQFF. CDR3 bases: TGTGCCAGCAGCTTATTTCAGGGGGGTTTATTTGATGAGCAGTTCTTC. Variable domain in full (rest from reference TRBV11-2 and TRBJ2-1): EAGVAQSPRYKIIEKRQSVAFWCNPISGHATLYWYQQILGQGPKLLIQFQNNGVVDDSQLPKDRFSAERLKGVDSTLKIQPAKLEDSAVYLCASSLFQGGLFDEQFFGPGTRLTVL.

A few counts support this clone. The V and J genes are TRBV30 and TRBJ1-1, with 10 bases identical to TRBD1. Unmatched junction bases numbered 5, after V lost 1 base and J lost 6 bases. This CDR3 has 14 residues. Looked up from germline, CDR1 is GTSNPN and CDR2 is SVGIG (reference sequence). The CDR3 sequence is CAWSAGTGAAEAFF. In nucleotides, the CDR3 is TGTGCCTGGAGTGCCGGGACAGGGGCGGCTGAAGCTTTCTTT.

This rearrangement joins TRBV19 to TRBJ1-1; D is undetermined. From germline, CDR1 is LNHDA and CDR2 SQIVND (reference sequence). Between the trimmed V and J ends, which lost 3 bases and 0 bases, there was a span of 11 bases. This CDR3 spans 15 amino acids. CDR3 region: CASSMEGLLNTEAFF. CDR3 in DNA: TGTGCCAGTAGTATGGAAGGACTCTTGAACACTGAAGCTTTCTTT.

This clone was counted a single time. This chain uses TRBV27 with TRBJ2-7; 9 bases are a match to TRBD1. The junction had 5 bases not matched to a gene; V was cut back by 4 bases and J by 4 bases. This CDR3 spans 14 amino acids. CDR1 MNHEY and CDR2 SMNVEV come from the germline V gene (reference sequence). DNA of the CDR3: TGTGCCAGCAGTTATGGACAGGGGCCTTACGAGCAGTACTTC. This encodes CASSYGQGPYEQYF.

The chain is built from TRBV28 and TRBJ1-5; D is ambiguous. V lost 2 bases and J 4 bases, leaving 9 bases between the germline ends. The length of the CDR3 is 14 residues. Germline V gene data show CDR1 as MDHEN and CDR2 as SYDVKM. CDR3 region: CASSLTSPNQPQHF. The CDR3 DNA reads as TGTGCCAGCAGTTTAACGAGTCCTAATCAGCCCCAGCATTTT.

The chain couples TRBV10-3 to TRBJ2-5; D is possibly TRBD1 (5 bases). Trimming stripped 0 bases from V and 5 bases from J, with 16 bases between. Germline CDR1 reads ENHRY; CDR2 reads SYGVKD. The CDR3 spans 16 residues. The CDR3 loop is CAISESKGPGWETQYF. CDR3 in DNA: TGTGCCATCAGTGAGTCGAAAGGTCCAGGGTGGGAGACCCAGTACTTC.

The genes are TRBV5-6 and TRBJ2-5, with D perhaps matching TRBD1 (7 bases). V was cut by 0 bases and J by 5 bases, with 17 bases left in between. CDR1 and CDR2 (germline): SGHDT, YYEEEE. The CDR3 spans 16 residues. In DNA form, the CDR3 reads TGTGCCAGCAGCTTGGCCTTCGGACAGGCGGGGGAGACCCAGTACTTC. Protein sequence: CASSLAFGQAGETQYF.

V and J are TRBV5-1 and TRBJ2-7; 7 bases match TRBD1. This CDR3 comprises 14 residues. V gave up 6 bases and J gave up 0 bases; unmatched junction bases: 6. The V gene's germline CDR1 is SGHRS and CDR2 YFSETQ. This CDR3 reads CASNWDRSSYEQYF. The CDR3 DNA follows: TGCGCCAGCAATTGGGACAGAAGCTCCTACGAGCAGTACTTC.